This entry lists 10 T cell receptor delta chains sequenced from one sample in a study of gamma-delta T cells after stem cell transplantation. TCRdb called clones from the RT-PCR reads again using CATT. Counted here are roughly 2,600 delta-chain clones, approximately 4.5% occurring once; the ten biggest clones make up about 15%. Sequences were obtained from gamma-delta T cells. The receptors here all came from a human donor. It is not recorded whose cells these are; they may come from a transplant donor.

This clone was counted only a few times. Different DNA sequences within this sample yield the same CDR3. The chain is built from TRDV2 and TRDJ1, with 12 bases aligning to TRDD3. This CDR3 comprises 16 residues. Germline V gene lookup returns CDR1 GEAIGNYY and CDR2 EKD. The ends lost 3 bases at V and 0 bases at J; junction bases unmatched: 4. The CDR3 here is CACDQLGDTYTDKLIF. DNA of the CDR3: TGTGCCTGTGACCAACTGGGGGATACTTACACCGATAAACTCATCTTT.

The V gene is TRDV2, the J gene TRDJ1, with 12 bases lining up with TRDD3. After removal of 0 bases from V and 1 base from J, the junction contained 17 bases not matched to a gene. Germline CDR1 is GEAIGNYY and CDR2 is EKD. This CDR3 contains 21 residues. The CDR3 here is CACDTVLGDTGPPRGTDKLIF. The CDR3 DNA follows: TGTGCCTGTGACACCGTTCTGGGGGATACGGGCCCCCCTCGAGGCACCGATAAACTCATCTTT.

This clone has only a few counts. A much more abundant neighbour one base away suggests this may be a read error. Other DNA sequences from this sample encode an identical CDR3 as well. This chain uses TRDV2 with TRDJ1, with 11 bases matching TRDD3. The CDR3 length is 18 residues. Germline V gene sequence: CDR1 GEAIGNYY, CDR2 EKD. CDR3 in DNA: TGTGCCTGCGACACACTCGCCTCTGGGGGATACAACGGCGATAAACTCATCTTT. This sequence encodes CACDTLASGGYNGDKLIF.

This clone is labeled medium-sized. The chain links TRDV2 to TRDJ1, with 8 bases identical to TRDD3. The J segment lost 7 bases and the V segment lost 0 bases, leaving 6 bases of the junction unmatched. This CDR3 is built from 14 residues. CDR1 is GEAIGNYY, CDR2 EKD, per germline. CDR3: CACDTVGILGKLIF. CDR3 nucleotides: TGTGCCTGTGACACCGTGGGGATACTTGGTAAACTCATCTTT.

A word on this clone: A much larger clonotype is one base distant, so this may be a read error. The chain links TRDV2 to TRDJ1; 10 bases are shared with TRDD3. This CDR3 is built from 16 residues. Germline CDR1 and CDR2: GEAIGNYY and EKD. DNA for the CDR3: TGTGCCTGTGGCACCCTGGGGGATAAGACCACCGATAAACTCATCTTT. It translates to CACGTLGDKTTDKLIF.

This clone came up a few times. The V and J genes are TRDV2 and TRDJ1, with 10 bases identical to TRDD3. The CDR3 totals 18 residues. V lost 3 bases to trimming and J lost 0 bases; unmatched junction nucleotides: 12. Germline CDR1 is GEAIGNYY and CDR2 is EKD. DNA of the CDR3: TGTGCCTGTGACGGCCTTGACCGGGGGATACGCAACACCGATAAACTCATCTTT. Amino acid sequence: CACDGLDRGIRNTDKLIF.

By proportion, this clone is medium-sized. The V call is TRDV2, the J call TRDJ1, with 9 bases fitting TRDD3. After removal of 1 base from V and 6 bases from J, the junction contained 11 bases not matched to a gene. CDR1 and CDR2 (germline): GEAIGNYY, EKD. CDR3 size: 16 residues. CDR3 coding DNA: TGTGCCTGTGACACAGTACTGGGGGACCTCCCTAATAAACTCATCTTT. Residues: CACDTVLGDLPNKLIF.

With respect to this clone: Since a much larger clone is just one base distant, this may be a read error. The rearrangement uses TRDV2 and TRDJ1; 11 bases map to TRDD3. The germline CDR1 and CDR2 sequences are GEAIGNYY and EKD. The CDR3 extends over 22 amino acids. The CDR3 DNA reads as TGTGCCCGTGACACCGTTATCGGTTCGGTTGGGGGATACGCTTTGTACACCGATAAACTCATCTTT. As protein: CARDTVIGSVGGYALYTDKLIF.

About this clone itself: This may be a read error: a much more frequent sequence differs by one nucleotide. The chain recombines TRDV2 with TRDJ1; 9 nucleotides align to TRDD3. The germline CDR1 and CDR2 sequences are GEAIGNYY and EKD. The CDR3 spans 24 residues. This chain's CDR3 is CSCDILTGGDRGGGYSTYTDKLIF. The CDR3 region has the DNA TGTTCCTGTGATATATTAACTGGGGGAGATCGCGGCGGCGGATATTCAACGTACACCGATAAACTCATCTTT.

This clone qualifies as medium-sized. V is TRDV2 and J is TRDJ1, with 7 bases that match TRDD3. CDR3 length: 19 amino acids. V gave up 1 base and J gave up 0 bases; unmatched junction bases: 16. Germline-derived CDR1 and CDR2 are GEAIGNYY and EKD. CDR3 coding DNA: TGTGCCTGTGACACGCTCCGTACTGGGGCCCTACGGGACACCGATAAACTCATCTTT. Translation: CACDTLRTGALRDTDKLIF.